The text below deals with one T cell receptor beta chain. The sample originates from a study of blood T cell repertoires in COVID-19. Study information: COVID-19 samples, acute and convalescent, were from the United States, Italy and Spain. Nucleic acid was either cDNA or gDNA, and it came from T cells, B-cell-depleted T cells, or PBMCs.

This CDR3 comprises 15 residues. The junction had 8 bases not matched to a gene; V was cut back by 4 bases and J by 3 bases. Germline V gene sequence: CDR1 SGHNT, CDR2 YYREEE (reference sequence). Original processing methods: Estimation of nucleated cell counts relied on the amplification of reference gene primers. Here immunoSEQ multiplex PCR was the method, and the copy in TCRdb shows in-frame clones only, minus some. V and J calls and clone size come straight from that table; D and trimming were deduced from the DNA. The sample has 230,000 or so clones, approximately 80% seen once; the top ten hold 1.4%.

This rearrangement joins TRBV5-4 to TRBJ2-5; 8 bases line up with TRBD2. Sequenced input: peripheral blood. The receptor was isolated from a woman between 35 and 50 years old who had recovered from COVID-19. The DNA of the CDR3 is TGTGCCAGCAGCCCGGGAGGGGGACGTGAAGAGACCCAGTACTTC. It encodes CASSPGGGREETQYF.